The entry that follows covers one T cell receptor beta chain sequence. The target of this receptor is not known. No per-base quality is available; no much larger clone lies one base away. These data originate in a study of T-cell reconstitution after alpha-beta-depleted transplantation in children (dated by TCRdb to 2016 to 2017). Notes on the research overall: T-cell immune reconstitution after TCRalphabeta/CD19-depleted allogeneic hematopoietic cell transplantation in children was quantitatively tracked in the study by means of TCR repertoire profiling. General findings and caveats noted by the study authors: The apparently early recovery of alphabetaT-cell counts about two months after transplant reportedly depended on only several hundred rapidly expanded clones that came from non-depleted graft cells. In some patients, the high TCRbeta diversity seen at day 60 was put down to recipient T cells and intrathymic progenitors that had survived conditioning. Over the following months the frequencies of hyperexpanded clones went down, and after one year T-cell counts and TCRbeta diversity were mostly credited to newly produced T cells.

In the germline V gene, CDR1 corresponds to KGHSH and CDR2 to LQKENI. V is reduced by 5 bases and J by 8 bases, leaving a spacing of 21 bases between them. The CDR3 contains 16 residues, cysteine and phenylalanine counted. Only the CDR3 region is kept as DNA, spanning 48 bases read in frame from base 1. The library was built by means of PCR. Sequencer: Illumina HiSeq 2500. TCR library preparation used molecular barcoding, with unique molecular identifiers applied to normalize quantification of the TCRbeta repertoire. TCRdb reprocessing: public reads trimmed at Q25 with fastp, clones called with MiXCR, in-frame beta chains kept. All rows with the same CDR3 protein become a single entry with the most common DNA and genes. Within this sample are 250,000 to 350,000 distinct CDR3 sequences, with approximately 20% of them counted one time only. Roughly 9.7% of the sample comes from the top ten. The sample's treatment or condition label is to be understood as: allogeneic hematopoietic cell transplantation with graft depleted of TCRalphabeta T cells and CD19 B cells. The transplant recipients were children given TCRalphabeta/CD19-depleted allogeneic hematopoietic cell grafts.

The rearrangement joined TRBV18 to TRBJ1-4, with a weak D call of TRBD1 (5 bases match). This sequence originates from a male patient between 5 and 17 years old who had a stem cell transplant for acute lymphoblastic leukemia, so the T cells may come from the graft donor. This sample comprised PBMCs, mostly from graft donor cells, obtained 180 days after TCRalphabeta/CD19-depleted stem cell transplant. The base sequence is TGTGCCAGCTCATTTTCCCAAGGGGCGACATCGGAAAAACTGTTTTTT. This codes for CASSFSQGATSEKLFF.